This T cell receptor (beta chain) was identified in a study of blood T cell repertoires in COVID-19. Whole-study context: Acute and convalescent COVID-19 samples came from the United States, Italy and Spain. Nucleic acid was either cDNA or gDNA, and it came from T cells, B-cell-depleted T cells, or PBMCs.

The CDR3 consists of 16 residues. V lost 5 bases, J lost 6 bases, and 14 bases stayed unmatched. The germline V gene has CDR1 SGHTA and CDR2 FQGNSA. This clone was detected only a few times. As handled by the study authors: Estimated nucleated cell counts came from reference gene primer amplification. Method: immunoSEQ multiplex PCR; TCRdb's copy keeps in-frame clones and lacks some. The V and J calls and clone size are taken from that table; D and trimming were inferred from the DNA. The sample records about 88,000 clones, 85% to 95% being singletons. This chain joins TRBV7-2 and TRBJ2-7; 9 positions match TRBD1. The sequencing input was peripheral blood. The sequence came from a man aged 60 to 75 with acute or convalescent COVID-19. The CDR3 nucleotides read TGTGCCAGCAGCAATAATCTGGGACAGGGTCCCGGCGAGCAGTACTTC. It is translated as CASSNNLGQGPGEQYF.